This passage covers 27 T cell receptor beta chains from one sample sequenced in a study of cytomegalovirus exposure and HLA in healthy donors. 60 Vbeta and 13 Jbeta primers were used in PCR. The table came from immunoSEQ multiplex PCR; TCRdb's copy has only in-frame clones and leaves some out. This table has 100,000 to 150,000 clones, around 70% appearing once. The specimen sequenced was PBMCs. These receptors came from a woman in her thirties or forties in good health and CMV-seropositive.

This chain connects TRBV7-6 to TRBJ2-7; 8 bases are a match to TRBD1. This CDR3 spans 15 amino acids. The V segment lost 5 bases and the J segment 4 bases; nucleotides outside the gene matches: 10. Germline V lookup: CDR1 SGHVS, CDR2 FNYEAQ. CDR3 loop: CASSAGTGERYEQYF. The CDR3 DNA sequence: TGTGCCAGCAGCGCTGGGACAGGAGAGAGGTACGAGCAGTACTTC.

The chain carries TRBV28 and TRBJ2-1; a weak D match, TRBD2 (7 bases). Germline V CDR1 and CDR2: MDHEN, SYDVKM. This CDR3 is built from 15 residues. Trimming took off 4 bases at V and 5 bases at J, with 15 bases between the two ends. CDR3 nucleotide sequence: TGTGCCAGCAGTTGGGGGGGCCCTTCCCACAATGAGCAGTTCTTC. Translation gives CASSWGGPSHNEQFF.

This clone occurred once. The V call is TRBV5-1, the J call TRBJ1-1, with 9 bases lining up with TRBD1. There are 15 residues in the CDR3. With 4 bases clipped from V and 5 bases from J, the junction kept 9 bases outside the gene matches. Germline V gene lookup returns CDR1 SGHRS and CDR2 YFSETQ. Here the CDR3 DNA reads TGCGCCAGCAGCAAATCACAGGGGGCAGGAACTGAAGCTTTCTTT. Protein: CASSKSQGAGTEAFF.

V and J are TRBV19 and TRBJ2-7, with D maybe TRBD2 (5 bases). The CDR3 spans 16 residues. From germline, CDR1 is LNHDA and CDR2 SQIVND (reference sequence). V was trimmed by 3 bases and J by 0 bases, leaving 15 bases between them. Here the CDR3 DNA reads TGTGCCAGTAGTATTCGGGGTCCATCCACCTCCTACGAGCAGTACTTC. As protein: CASSIRGPSTSYEQYF.

The gene calls are TRBV7-9 and TRBJ2-1; 9 nucleotides match TRBD2. CDR3 length: 15 residues. The V gene's germline CDR1 is SEHNR and CDR2 FQNEAQ (reference sequence). Trimming took 5 bases from V and 5 from J; bases not matched to a gene: 7. The chain's CDR3 is CASSLAGGPDNEQFF. In DNA, the CDR3 is TGTGCCAGCAGCCTGGCGGGGGGGCCTGACAATGAGCAGTTCTTC.

The J gene is TRBJ1-1, the V gene TRBV29-1; no definite D call. Germline-derived CDR1 and CDR2 are SQVTM and ANQGSEA. This CDR3 comprises 13 residues. The V and J ends lost 7 bases and 1 base respectively, with 13 bases between them. The CDR3 DNA is TGCAGCGCTGTAGATACAGAGAACACTGAAGCTTTCTTT. This encodes CSAVDTENTEAFF.

The chain links TRBV11-3 to TRBJ2-7, with 9 bases identical to TRBD2. The CDR3 spans 13 residues. Germline loops: CDR1 SGHNT, CDR2 YENEEA. V shed 2 bases and J 6 bases; nucleotides not matched to a gene: 2. The CDR3 sequence: CASSLLREGEQYF. CDR3 sequence (DNA): TGTGCCAGCAGCTTATTGCGGGAGGGCGAGCAGTACTTC.

The genes are TRBV5-6 and TRBJ2-2; possibly TRBD1 for D (5 bases). The V gene lost 1 base and the J gene lost 4 bases, with 11 bases spanning the gap. The CDR3 length is 15 residues. The germline gives CDR1 SGHDT, CDR2 YYEEEE. The CDR3 sequence is CASSLRQGRTGELFF. In nucleotides, the CDR3 is TGTGCCAGCAGCTTGCGTCAGGGTCGCACCGGGGAGCTGTTTTTT.

The chain couples TRBV7-8 to TRBJ2-5, with 8 positions matching TRBD2. The J call may be wrong; the DNA end is better matched by TRBJ2-7. The CDR3 is 16 residues long. CDR1 SGHVS and CDR2 FQNEAQ come from the germline V gene. The CDR3: CASSLGVGSGGHEQYF. The CDR3 region has the DNA TGTGCCAGCAGCTTAGGAGTGGGAAGCGGGGGCCACGAGCAGTACTTC.

This chain uses TRBV6-5 with TRBJ1-1; no firm D call. Trimming shortened V by 6 bases and J by 5 bases, and 13 bases separated the two germline ends. The CDR3 is 13 residues long. Germline CDR1 MNHEY, CDR2 SVGAGI. This CDR3 is CASSQNTGTEAFF. CDR3 sequence (DNA): TGTGCCAGCAGCCAGAACACGGGGACTGAAGCTTTCTTT.

This clone came up once. This rearrangement joins TRBV18 to TRBJ2-3; TRBD2 matches at 7 bases. Trimming took 3 bases from V and 6 from J; bases not matched to a gene: 9. The CDR3 sequence is 15 residues long. CDR1 KGHSH and CDR2 LQKENI come from the germline V gene. CDR3 sequence: CASSPGLQLYDTQYF. CDR3 sequence (DNA): TGTGCCAGCTCACCGGGACTACAACTCTACGATACGCAGTATTTT.

This clone appeared a few times. The chain links TRBV5-1 to TRBJ2-1, with D tentatively TRBD1 (5 bases). This CDR3 is built from 15 residues. Looked up from germline, CDR1 is SGHRS and CDR2 is YFSETQ. V dropped 0 bases and J dropped 0 bases, with 7 bases sitting between them. CDR3 nucleotide sequence: TGCGCCAGCAGCTTGGTACAGGTCTCCTACAATGAGCAGTTCTTC. Residues: CASSLVQVSYNEQFF.

The rearrangement joins TRBV5-1 to TRBJ1-5, with D unclear. The CDR3 extends over 13 amino acids. V lost 4 bases to trimming and J lost 4 bases, with 9 bases between them. The germline CDR1 and CDR2 sequences are SGHRS and YFSETQ. The DNA for the CDR3 is TGCGCCAGCAGCCAGGACTGGAATCAGCCCCAGCATTTT. Its protein product is CASSQDWNQPQHF.

As concerns this clone: An end of the junction does not agree with germline; a read error may underlie this. This chain uses TRBV7-9 with TRBJ1-6; 7 nucleotides agree with TRBD1. Germline V lookup: CDR1 SEHNR, CDR2 FQNEAQ (reference sequence). CDR3 length: 16 amino acids. The CDR3 loop is CSSTGGDSSYNSPLHF. CDR3 nucleotide sequence: TGTTCCAGCACCGGCGGGGACAGCTCCTATAATTCACCCCTCCACTTT.

V usage is TRBV5-1 and J usage is TRBJ2-1, with TRBD1 matching 7 bases. The germline gives CDR1 SGHRS, CDR2 YFSETQ. The trim removed 5 bases at V and 2 bases at J, leaving 10 bases unmatched. There are 16 residues in the CDR3. The CDR3 DNA reads TGCGCCAGCAGGCAAACAGGGGTTCGAGCCTACAATGAGCAGTTCTTC. Protein product: CASRQTGVRAYNEQFF.

V usage is TRBV5-1 and J usage is TRBJ1-1, with D hard to call. This CDR3 has 14 amino acids. V lost 0 bases, J lost 8 bases, and 14 bases lay in between. Germline-derived CDR1 and CDR2 are SGHRS and YFSETQ. CDR3 sequence reads: CASSLEDLPGEAFF. The CDR3 DNA is TGCGCCAGCAGCTTGGAGGACCTGCCGGGAGAAGCTTTCTTT.

This clone has only one observation. This rearrangement joins TRBV18 to TRBJ2-1, with D perhaps matching TRBD2 (6 bases). The V and J ends lost 3 bases and 6 bases respectively, with 6 bases between them. CDR3 length equals 12 residues. The germline CDR1 and CDR2 sequences are KGHSH and LQKENI. CDR3 amino acids: CASSPGGNEQFF. CDR3 sequence (DNA): TGTGCCAGCTCACCGGGAGGCAATGAGCAGTTCTTC.

This clone is a singleton in its sample. This chain joins TRBV30 and TRBJ1-3; no firm D call. The CDR3 runs to 13 residues. Germline values: CDR1 GTSNPN, CDR2 SVGIG (reference sequence). Trimming removed 0 bases from V and 9 bases from J, with 12 bases in between. CDR3 in amino acids: CAWSVLGVGTIYF. Here the CDR3 DNA reads TGTGCCTGGAGTGTACTTGGAGTCGGCACCATATATTTT.

This clone was detected only once. The CDR3 DNA reads TGTGCCAGCAGTGTGTCGCCTCCTAGCGGGGGTTCCAGCTCCTACAATGAGCAGTTCTTC. It yields the protein CASSVSPPSGGSSSYNEQFF. The J gene is TRBJ2-1, the V gene TRBV2, with 10 bases that match TRBD2. Germline V gives CDR1 SNHLY, CDR2 FYNNEI. With 4 bases clipped from V and 0 bases from J, the junction kept 15 bases outside the gene matches. CDR3 size: 20 residues.

This sequence joins TRBV7-9 and TRBJ2-7, with 8 nucleotides matching TRBD1. The length of the CDR3 is 15 residues. The germline CDR1 and CDR2 sequences are SEHNR and FQNEAQ (reference sequence). After removal of 5 bases from V and 3 bases from J, the junction contained 9 bases not matched to a gene. The CDR3: CASSPGQGKNYEQYF. DNA for the CDR3: TGTGCCAGCAGCCCAGGACAGGGAAAAAACTACGAGCAGTACTTC.

This clone has a single count. The CDR3: CASSAAGANTEAFF. The CDR3 nucleotides are TGTGCCAGCAGTGCGGCAGGGGCCAACACTGAAGCTTTCTTT. J is TRBJ1-1 and V is TRBV27, with D possibly matching TRBD1 (6 bases). Trimming removed 5 bases from V and 2 bases from J, with 12 bases in between. The CDR3 consists of 14 residues. The germline CDR1 and CDR2 sequences are MNHEY and SMNVEV (reference sequence).

The chain is built from TRBV4-2 and TRBJ2-1; D unclear. V dropped 0 bases and J dropped 0 bases, with 9 bases sitting between them. The CDR3 extends over 16 amino acids. Germline V gene data show CDR1 as LGHNA and CDR2 as YNFKEQ. The CDR3 DNA sequence: TGTGCCAGCAGCCAAGATCCCGCCGGCTCCTACAATGAGCAGTTCTTC. Amino acids: CASSQDPAGSYNEQFF.

J is TRBJ2-2 and V is TRBV6-6; 11 nucleotides match TRBD2. This CDR3 region has 16 residues. In germline, CDR1 is MNHNY, CDR2 SVGAGI (reference sequence). Unmatched junction bases numbered 11, after V lost 7 bases and J lost 7 bases. In DNA, the CDR3 is TGTGCCAGCACCCGTCTAGCGGGGGGACTCGGCGGGGAGCTGTTTTTT. It codes for CASTRLAGGLGGELFF.

The chain recombines TRBV6-5 with TRBJ1-6; D unclear. This CDR3 has 13 amino acids. The V gene's germline CDR1 is MNHEY and CDR2 SVGAGI. Trimming pared 3 bases from V and 8 bases from J, leaving 8 bases between. CDR3 DNA: TGTGCCAGCAGTTATCTGTCGGATTCACCCCTCCACTTT. This sequence encodes CASSYLSDSPLHF.

This chain uses TRBV6-5 with TRBJ2-5, with TRBD1 identical over 8 bases. The CDR3 contains 15 residues. Losses at the gene ends were 0 bases for V and 1 base for J; bases not matched to a gene: 1. CDR1 is MNHEY and CDR2 is SVGAGI in the germline V gene. The CDR3 protein is CASSYSDRGQETQYF. CDR3 DNA: TGTGCCAGCAGTTACTCAGACAGGGGCCAAGAGACCCAGTACTTC.

This chain joins TRBV5-1 and TRBJ1-1, with D possibly matching TRBD1 (5 bases). This CDR3 comprises 15 residues. Trimming pared 0 bases from V and 5 bases from J, leaving 14 bases between. CDR1 and CDR2 from the germline V gene are SGHRS and YFSETQ. The CDR3 reads CASSLAGGDATEAFF. The CDR3 DNA sequence: TGCGCCAGCAGCTTGGCCGGGGGGGACGCGACTGAAGCTTTCTTT. Looking up the rest from reference TRBV5-1 and TRBJ1-1 gives the full variable domain: KAGVTQTPRYLIKTRGQQVTLSCSPISGHRSVSWYQQTPGQGLQFLFEYFSETQRNKGNFPGRFSGRQFSNSRSEMNVSTLELGDSALYLCASSLAGGDATEAFFGQGTRLTVV.

The DNA of the CDR3 is TGTGCCAGCAGTGGGGAGAGGGTGGGCAATCAGCCCCAGCATTTT. It translates to CASSGERVGNQPQHF. The chain couples TRBV28 to TRBJ1-5, with D unresolved. V was trimmed by 5 bases and J by 2 bases, leaving 13 bases between them. Germline V gene data show CDR1 as MDHEN and CDR2 as SYDVKM. The CDR3 has 15 residues.